This T cell receptor (beta chain) was found in a study of CD4 T cell repertoires in COVID-19 (dated by TCRdb to 2020 to 2022). Some background on the complete study: To analyze cross-reactivity, the CFSE-low cells were expanded with IL-2 for roughly ten days and then labeled again and restimulated with spike proteins from other coronaviruses. Naturally processed CD4+ T cell responses to SARS-CoV-2 spike and nucleoprotein were characterized in COVID-19-recovered individuals, and clonal composition was assessed by TCR Vbeta sequencing. In a few recovered individuals, the TCR Vbeta repertoire of SARS-CoV-2-reactive T cells was analyzed at the subset level. Points the paper makes about the study in general: Several of the most expanded SARS-CoV-2-reactive clonotypes were present in two or all three memory subsets, which suggests intraclonal diversification. Consistent with cross-reactivity, between about 7 and 27% of SARS-CoV-2 clonotypes also showed up in secondary cultures stimulated with SARS-CoV and/or HKU1 spike.

Reading the germline V gene gives CDR1 SNHLY and CDR2 FYNNEI. Counted from cysteine to phenylalanine, this CDR3 has 14 amino acids. Kept here is only the CDR3 DNA, which spans 42 bases and is read in frame from base 1. The germline V and J ends show losses of 7 bases and 4 bases respectively, and no gene match explains 8 bases of the junction. The library was produced with the immunoSEQ multiplex PCR assay. The source study handled its data this way. The Chao-Jaccard similarity index and the number of shared clonotypes were used to measure repertoire overlap between subsets. As stored in TCRdb, this immuneACCESS dataset retains in-frame rearrangements with V and J assigned. A fraction of the clones does not appear; measured against another copy, unresolved V genes explain less than half of the discrepancy, and the remainder lacks a known reason. The V and J calls and clone size are taken from that table; D and trimming were inferred from the DNA. Within this sample are 20,000 or so clones, with roughly 84% of them counted one time only. The ten largest clones capture less than 0.7% of the sample.

As for this clone: Its antigen is currently not known. No much larger clonotype is one base removed from it; base qualities were not supplied.

Uncultured memory T cell samples were sequenced directly after ex vivo isolation. From peripheral blood mononuclear cells, the researchers isolated CD4+ total memory, central memory, effector memory and circulating T follicular helper cells. The sequencing here drew on central memory CD4+ T cells from blood, taken before the COVID-19 pandemic. The cell subset or site tag for this specimen amounts to: CD4+ T central memory cells. The sequence derives from a human donor who had COVID-19. Here the chain combines TRBV2 and TRBJ1-2, with 8 middle bases fitting TRBD1. DNA sequence: TGTGCCAGCACGGGGCAGGGGGCAGGCTATGGCTACACCTTC. It is translated as CASTGQGAGYGYTF.